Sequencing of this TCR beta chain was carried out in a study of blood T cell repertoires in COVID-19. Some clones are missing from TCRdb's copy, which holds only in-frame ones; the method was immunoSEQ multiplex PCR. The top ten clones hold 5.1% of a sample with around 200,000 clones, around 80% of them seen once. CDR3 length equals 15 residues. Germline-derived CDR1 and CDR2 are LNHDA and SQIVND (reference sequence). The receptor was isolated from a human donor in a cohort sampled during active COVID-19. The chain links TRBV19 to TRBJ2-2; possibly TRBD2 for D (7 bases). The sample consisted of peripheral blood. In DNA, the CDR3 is TGTGCTGCACAATCTTTGGGGGGGCGCGGCGGGGAGCTGTTTTTT. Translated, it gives CAAQSLGGRGGELFF.